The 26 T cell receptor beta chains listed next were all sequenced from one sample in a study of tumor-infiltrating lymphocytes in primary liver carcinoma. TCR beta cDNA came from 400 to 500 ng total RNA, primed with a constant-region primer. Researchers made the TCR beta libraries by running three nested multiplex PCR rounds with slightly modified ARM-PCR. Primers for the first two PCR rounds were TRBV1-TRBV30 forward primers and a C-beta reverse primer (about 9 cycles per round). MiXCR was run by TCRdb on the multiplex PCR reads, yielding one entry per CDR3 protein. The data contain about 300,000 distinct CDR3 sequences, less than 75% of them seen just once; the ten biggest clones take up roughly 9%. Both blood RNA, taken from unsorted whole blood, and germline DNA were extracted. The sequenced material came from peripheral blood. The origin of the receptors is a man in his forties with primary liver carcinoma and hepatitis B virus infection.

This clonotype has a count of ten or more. This chain's CDR3 is CASSPYRTGGEYEQYF. For the CDR3, the DNA is TGTGCCAGCAGCCCCTACCGGACAGGGGGCGAGTACGAGCAGTACTTC. The chain is built from TRBV4-2 and TRBJ2-7; 11 bases map to TRBD1. The V gene's germline CDR1 is LGHNA and CDR2 YNFKEQ. This CDR3 is 16 amino acids long. J lost 4 bases, V lost 4 bases, and 9 bases had no gene match.

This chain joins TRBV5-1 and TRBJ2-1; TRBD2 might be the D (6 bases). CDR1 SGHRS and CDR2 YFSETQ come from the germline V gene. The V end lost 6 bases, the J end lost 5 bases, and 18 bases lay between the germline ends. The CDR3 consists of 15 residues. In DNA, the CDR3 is TGCGCCAGCAAGATCGGCGGGGAGCGGCACAATGAGCAGTTCTTC. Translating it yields CASKIGGERHNEQFF.

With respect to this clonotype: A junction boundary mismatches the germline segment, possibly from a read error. The CDR3 region is CNIERGYTFTF. The CDR3 DNA follows: TGCAACATTGAGCGAGGGTACACTTTTACCTTC. The rearrangement links TRBV29-1 to TRBJ2-1; possible D gene TRBD2, 5 bases. This CDR3 comprises 11 residues. The germline V gene has CDR1 SQVTM and CDR2 ANQGSEA.

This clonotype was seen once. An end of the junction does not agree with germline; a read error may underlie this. CDR3 in DNA: TGTGCCAGCAGTTACTCGGTCCTGCCGCTGGATAGCAACCATCCCCAGCATTTC. Protein: CASSYSVLPLDSNHPQHF. The V and J genes are TRBV6-2 or TRBV6-3 and TRBJ1-5; D is undetermined. The CDR3 contains 18 residues. The V gene's germline CDR1 is MNHEY and CDR2 SVGEGT.

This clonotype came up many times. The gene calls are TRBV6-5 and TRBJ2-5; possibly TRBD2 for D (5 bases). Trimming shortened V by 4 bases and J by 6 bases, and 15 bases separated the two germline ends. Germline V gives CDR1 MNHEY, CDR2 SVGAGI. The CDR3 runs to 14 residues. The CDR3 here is CASSSQGSRKTQYF. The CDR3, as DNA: TGTGCCAGCAGTTCACAAGGGAGTCGAAAGACCCAGTACTTC.

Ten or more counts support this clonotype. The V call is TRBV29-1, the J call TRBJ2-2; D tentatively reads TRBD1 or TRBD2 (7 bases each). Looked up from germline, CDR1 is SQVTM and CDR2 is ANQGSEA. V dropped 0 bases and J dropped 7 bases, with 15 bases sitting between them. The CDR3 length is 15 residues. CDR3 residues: CSVEDFSRGGGELFF. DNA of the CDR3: TGCAGCGTTGAAGATTTTAGCAGGGGGGGCGGGGAGCTGTTTTTT.

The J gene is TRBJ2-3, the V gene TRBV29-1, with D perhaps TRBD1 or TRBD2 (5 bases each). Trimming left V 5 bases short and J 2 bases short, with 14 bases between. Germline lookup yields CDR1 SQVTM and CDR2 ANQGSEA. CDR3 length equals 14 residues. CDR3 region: CSVRDRSVTDTQYF. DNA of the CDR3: TGCAGCGTTCGGGACCGTTCTGTCACAGATACGCAGTATTTT.

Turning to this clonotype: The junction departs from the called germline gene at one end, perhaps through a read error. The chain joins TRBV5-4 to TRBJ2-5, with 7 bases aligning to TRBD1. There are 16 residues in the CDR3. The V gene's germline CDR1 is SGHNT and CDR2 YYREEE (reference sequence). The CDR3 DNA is TGTGCCAGCAGCGGAACCACAGGGGTGAGGATGGAGACTCAGTACTTC. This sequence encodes CASSGTTGVRMETQYF.

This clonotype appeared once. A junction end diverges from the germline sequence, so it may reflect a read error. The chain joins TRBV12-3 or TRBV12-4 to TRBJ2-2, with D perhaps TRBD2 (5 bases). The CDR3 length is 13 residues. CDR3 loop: CASSLVNAGELFF. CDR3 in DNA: TGTGCCAGCAGTTTAGTGAACGCTGGGGAGCTATTTTTT.

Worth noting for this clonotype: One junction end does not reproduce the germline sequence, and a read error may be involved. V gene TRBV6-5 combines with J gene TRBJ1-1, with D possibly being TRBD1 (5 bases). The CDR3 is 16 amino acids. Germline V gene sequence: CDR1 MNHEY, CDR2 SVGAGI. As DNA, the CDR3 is TGTGCCAGCAGTTACGATGCAGGGTCCTCGAACACCGAAGCTTTCTTT. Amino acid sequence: CASSYDAGSSNTEAFF.

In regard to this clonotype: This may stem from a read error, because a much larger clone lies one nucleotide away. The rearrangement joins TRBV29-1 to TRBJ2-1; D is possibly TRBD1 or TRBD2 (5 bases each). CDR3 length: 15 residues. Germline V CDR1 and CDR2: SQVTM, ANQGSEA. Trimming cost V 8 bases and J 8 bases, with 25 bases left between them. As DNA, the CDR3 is TGCAGCTCCTGGGGCGTGAGGGCCCTTAGGGATGAGCAGTTCTTC. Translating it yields CSSWGVRALRDEQFF.

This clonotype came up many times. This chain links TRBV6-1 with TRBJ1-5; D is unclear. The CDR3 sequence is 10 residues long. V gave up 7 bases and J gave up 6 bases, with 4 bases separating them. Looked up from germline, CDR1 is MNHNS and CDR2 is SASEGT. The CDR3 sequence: CASNGQPQHF. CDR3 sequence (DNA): TGTGCCAGCAACGGTCAGCCCCAGCATTTT.

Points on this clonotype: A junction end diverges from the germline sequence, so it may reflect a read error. DNA of the CDR3: TGTGTCAGCAGCTTAGCCTTGACCGGGGAGCTGTTTTTT. It specifies CVSSLALTGELFF. The rearrangement joins TRBV7-9 to TRBJ2-2; no reliable D call. CDR1 and CDR2 from the germline V gene are SEHNR and FQNEAQ (reference sequence). This CDR3 contains 13 residues.

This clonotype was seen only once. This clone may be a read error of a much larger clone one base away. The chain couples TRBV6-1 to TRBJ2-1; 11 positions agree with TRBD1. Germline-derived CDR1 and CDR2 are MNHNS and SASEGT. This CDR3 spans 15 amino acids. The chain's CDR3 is CVTLAGTGGSPTQFF. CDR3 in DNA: TGTGTCACCTTAGCCGGGACAGGGGGTTCTCCCACACAGTTCTTC.

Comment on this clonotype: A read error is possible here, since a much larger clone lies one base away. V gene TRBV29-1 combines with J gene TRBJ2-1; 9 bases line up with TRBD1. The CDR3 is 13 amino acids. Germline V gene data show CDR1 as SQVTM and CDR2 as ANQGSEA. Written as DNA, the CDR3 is TGCAACGTGAAAGGGACAGGGTACAATGAGCAGTTCTTC. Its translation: CNVKGTGYNEQFF.

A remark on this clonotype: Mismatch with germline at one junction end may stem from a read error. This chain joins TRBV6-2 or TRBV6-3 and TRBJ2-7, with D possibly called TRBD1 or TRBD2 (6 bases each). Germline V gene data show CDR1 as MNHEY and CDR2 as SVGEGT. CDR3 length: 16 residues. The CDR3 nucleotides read TGTGCCAGTAGTTACTCCGGGGGCAGCCCCCGCCTCGAGCAGTACTTC. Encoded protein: CASSYSGGSPRLEQYF.

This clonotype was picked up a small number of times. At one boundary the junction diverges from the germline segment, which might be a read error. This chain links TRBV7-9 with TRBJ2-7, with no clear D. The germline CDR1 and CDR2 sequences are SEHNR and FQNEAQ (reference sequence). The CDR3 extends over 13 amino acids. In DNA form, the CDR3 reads TGTGTCAGCAGCTACTCTGCACCCTACGAGCAGTACTTC. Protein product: CVSSYSAPYEQYF.

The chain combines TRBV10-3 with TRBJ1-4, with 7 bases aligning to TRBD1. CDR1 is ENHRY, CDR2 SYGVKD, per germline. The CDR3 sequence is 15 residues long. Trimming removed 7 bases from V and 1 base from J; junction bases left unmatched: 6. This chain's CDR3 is CAIKPRQGTNEKLFF. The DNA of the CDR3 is TGTGCCATCAAGCCGAGACAGGGAACTAATGAAAAACTGTTTTTT.

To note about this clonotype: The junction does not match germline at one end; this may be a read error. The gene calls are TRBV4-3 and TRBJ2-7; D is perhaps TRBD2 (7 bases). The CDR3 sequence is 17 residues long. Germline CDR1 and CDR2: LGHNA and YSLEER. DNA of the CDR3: TGCGCCGGGATAAAGAGGCTTGTGGGAAAGGGGGACTACGAGCAATACTTC. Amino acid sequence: CAGIKRLVGKGDYEQYF.

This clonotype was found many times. The CDR3 coding sequence is TGTGCCAGCAGCCCAGCCGGCCGCGGGAATGAGCAGTTCTTC. It yields the protein CASSPAGRGNEQFF. The J gene is TRBJ2-1, the V gene TRBV7-8; D possibly corresponds to TRBD2 (5 bases). CDR1 SGHVS and CDR2 FQNEAQ come from the germline V gene. This CDR3 contains 14 residues. V shed 5 bases and J shed 7 bases, with 15 bases lying between them.

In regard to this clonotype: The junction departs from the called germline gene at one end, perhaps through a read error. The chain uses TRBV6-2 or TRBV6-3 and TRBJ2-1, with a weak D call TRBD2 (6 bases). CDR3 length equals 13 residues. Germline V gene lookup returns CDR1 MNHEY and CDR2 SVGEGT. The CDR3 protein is CAISTLPRGGVKF. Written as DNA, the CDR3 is TGTGCCATCAGTACACTCCCCCGCGGCGGGGTAAAATTC.

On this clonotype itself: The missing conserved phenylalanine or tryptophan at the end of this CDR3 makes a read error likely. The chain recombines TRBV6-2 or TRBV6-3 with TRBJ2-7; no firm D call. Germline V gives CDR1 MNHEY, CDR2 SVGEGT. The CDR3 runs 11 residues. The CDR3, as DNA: TGCGCCAGCAGTGATTTCTACGAGCAGTACATC. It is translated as CASSDFYEQYI.

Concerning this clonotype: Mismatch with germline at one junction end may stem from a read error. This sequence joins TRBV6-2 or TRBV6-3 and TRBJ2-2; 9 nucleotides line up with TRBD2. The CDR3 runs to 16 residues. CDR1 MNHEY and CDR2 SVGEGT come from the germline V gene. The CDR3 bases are TGTGCCAGCAGACGACTAGCGGCCTGGAACACCGGGGAGCTGCTTTTT. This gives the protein CASRRLAAWNTGELLF.

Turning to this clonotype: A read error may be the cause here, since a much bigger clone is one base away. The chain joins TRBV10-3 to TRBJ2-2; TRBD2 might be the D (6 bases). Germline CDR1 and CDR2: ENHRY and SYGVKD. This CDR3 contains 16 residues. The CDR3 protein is CVISESRGEDTGELFF. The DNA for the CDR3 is TGTGTCATCAGTGAGTCGAGAGGGGAGGACACCGGGGAGCTGTTTTTT.

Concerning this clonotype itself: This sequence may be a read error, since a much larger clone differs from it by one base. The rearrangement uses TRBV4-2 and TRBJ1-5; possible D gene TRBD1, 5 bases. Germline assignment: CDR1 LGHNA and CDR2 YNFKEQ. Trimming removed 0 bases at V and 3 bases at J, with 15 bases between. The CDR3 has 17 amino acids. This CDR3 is CASSQDRGQGANQPQHF. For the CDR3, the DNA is TGTGCCAGCAGCCAAGATCGAGGTCAGGGAGCCAATCAGCCCCAGCATTTT.

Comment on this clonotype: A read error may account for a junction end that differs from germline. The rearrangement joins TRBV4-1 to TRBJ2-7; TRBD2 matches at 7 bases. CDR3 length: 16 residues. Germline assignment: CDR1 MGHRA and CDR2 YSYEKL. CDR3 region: CVSNQGRGSPTYEQYF. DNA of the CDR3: TGCGTCAGCAACCAAGGGCGGGGGAGCCCCACCTACGAGCAGTACTTC.